This is a list of T cell receptor beta chains from one sample in a study of vaccination effects on CD4 cells after COVID-19. The antigens for these receptors are not known. Sequenced by immunoSEQ multiplex PCR; TCRdb stores in-frame clones only, minus some. The sample shows 45,000 to 75,000 clones, about 80% of them seen only once. Sequenced here: CD4+ T cells from PBMCs cultured without peptide, sampled before COVID-19 vaccination. All receptors come from a human donor who received a COVID-19 vaccine. Each CDR3 is given with its conserved first and last residue. D genes are given only for firm matches. Rows give clone size only sometimes, using once, few, many, or a class for an expanded clone.

d_call,j_call,clone_size,v_call,cdr3_nt,cdr3_aa
NA,TRBJ1-3,NA,TRBV11-2,TGTGCCAGCAGCCCACGGACCGGGGGCTCTGGAAACACCATATATTTT,CASSPRTGGSGNTIYF
TRBD1,TRBJ1-2,few,TRBV5-8,TGTGCCAGCAATCCCGGACAGGGTGACTATGGCTACACCTTC,CASNPGQGDYGYTF
TRBD2,TRBJ2-5,NA,TRBV5-4,TGTGCCAGCAGCCGGGGGGAGCAAGAGACCCAGTACTTC,CASSRGEQETQYF
NA,TRBJ2-5,NA,TRBV30,TGTGCCTGGAGTTCGGGACGGCGGGAGACCCAGTACTTC,CAWSSGRRETQYF
TRBD1,TRBJ2-5,NA,TRBV24-1,TGTGCCACGTCGACAGGGATGGAGACCCAGTACTTC,CATSTGMETQYF
NA,TRBJ2-5,NA,TRBV2,TGTGCCAGCAGTGATGGGGGTAGGGAGACCCAGTACTTC,CASSDGGRETQYF
TRBD2,TRBJ2-5,once,TRBV30,TGTGCCTTCCGAACAGCGGGGGGACAAGAGACCCAGTACTTC,CAFRTAGGQETQYF
NA,TRBJ2-4,NA,TRBV7-2,TGTGCCAGCAGCCCTGGGGTTGGCGCCAAAATTATAGCCAAAAACATTCAGTACTTC,CASSPGVGAKIIAKNIQYF
TRBD1,TRBJ1-4,NA,TRBV7-2,TGTGCCAGCAGCTTTACAGGGGGCATGACCGAAAAACTGTTTTTT,CASSFTGGMTEKLFF
TRBD2,TRBJ2-1,NA,TRBV18,TGTGCCAGCTCACCACCTAGCGGGGGCCTCAACAATGAGCAGTTCTTC,CASSPPSGGLNNEQFF
NA,TRBJ1-2,NA,TRBV19,TGTGCCAGTAGTATCACAGGACCATATGGCTACACCTTC,CASSITGPYGYTF
TRBD1,TRBJ2-1,NA,TRBV18,TGTGCCAGCTCACCACAGACAGGGACAGACAATGAGCAGTTCTTC,CASSPQTGTDNEQFF
NA,TRBJ1-4,NA,TRBV5-1,TGCGCCAGCAGCCCGGCCACAACTAATGAAAAACTGTTTTTT,CASSPATTNEKLFF
NA,TRBJ1-2,NA,TRBV24-1,TGTGCCACCAGTGATTCGGCGGGGGGGAAAAACTATGGCTACACCTTC,CATSDSAGGKNYGYTF